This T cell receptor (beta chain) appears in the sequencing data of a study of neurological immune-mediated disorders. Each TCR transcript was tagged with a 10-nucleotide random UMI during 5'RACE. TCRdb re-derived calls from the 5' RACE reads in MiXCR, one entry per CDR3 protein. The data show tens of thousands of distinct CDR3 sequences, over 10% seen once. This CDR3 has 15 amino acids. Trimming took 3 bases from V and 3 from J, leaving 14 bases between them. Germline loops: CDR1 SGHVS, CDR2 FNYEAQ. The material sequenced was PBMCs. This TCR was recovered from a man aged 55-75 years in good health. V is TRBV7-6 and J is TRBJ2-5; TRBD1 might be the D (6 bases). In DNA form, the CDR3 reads TGTGCCAGCAGCTTCACCCGAGCAGGGGAAGAGACCCAGTACTTC. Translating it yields CASSFTRAGEETQYF.